This T cell receptor (beta chain) was documented in a study of cytomegalovirus exposure and HLA in healthy donors. CDR3 length: 16 amino acids. The germline V gene encodes CDR1 SGHDN and CDR2 FVKESK. Trimming left V 1 base short and J 6 bases short, with 18 bases between. Only one count was recorded for this clone. Antigen unknown. Using immunoSEQ multiplex PCR, the repertoire was profiled, and TCRdb retains in-frame clones only, with some absent. The sample consists of roughly 180,000 clones, more than 75% of them appearing once. Whole-study results and caveats: Among TCR beta chains, those listed as cytomegalovirus-associated numbered about 150.

The TCR was taken from a man aged 25-45 years in good health and CMV-seropositive. Sample: PBMCs. The V and J genes are TRBV14 and TRBJ1-2, with D hard to call. The CDR3 sequence is CASSQGPGEGKDGYTF. DNA of the CDR3: TGTGCCAGCAGCCAAGGTCCTGGAGAGGGAAAGGATGGCTACACCTTC.